This T cell receptor beta chain originates from a study of T cell responses to AZD1222 COVID-19 vaccine. With 3 bases clipped from V and 2 bases from J, the junction kept 18 bases outside the gene matches. The CDR3 has 19 amino acids. Germline V gene sequence: CDR1 SGDLS, CDR2 YYNGEE. Whole-study findings and limits: Without day 14 samples, only post-peak T cell repertoires were studied.

Assay: immunoSEQ multiplex PCR; the TCRdb copy retains only in-frame clones and omits some. In the table there are under 150,000 clones, 90% to 95% of which are singletons. Comments on this clone: Its antigen remains unidentified.

The clonotype comes from an adult in good health. The sequencing here drew on peripheral blood, taken on day 0 of AZD1222 vaccination. This chain joins TRBV9 and TRBJ1-1; TRBD1 matches 8 bases. CDR3 amino acids: CASSAEGPGTGDPNTEAFF. The CDR3 DNA follows: TGTGCCAGCAGCGCGGAAGGTCCGGGGACAGGCGACCCAAACACTGAAGCTTTCTTT.